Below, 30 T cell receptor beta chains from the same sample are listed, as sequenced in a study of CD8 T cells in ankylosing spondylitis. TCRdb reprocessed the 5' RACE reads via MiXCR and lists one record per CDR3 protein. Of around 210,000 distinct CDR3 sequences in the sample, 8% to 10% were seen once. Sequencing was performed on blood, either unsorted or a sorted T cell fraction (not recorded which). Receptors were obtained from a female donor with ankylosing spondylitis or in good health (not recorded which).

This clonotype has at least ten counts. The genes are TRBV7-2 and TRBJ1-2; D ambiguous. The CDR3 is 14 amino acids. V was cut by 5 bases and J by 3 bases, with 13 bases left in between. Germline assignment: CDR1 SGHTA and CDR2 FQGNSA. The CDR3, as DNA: TGTGCCAGCAGCATCGAGTTCTTTGACTATGGCTACACCTTC. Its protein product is CASSIEFFDYGYTF.

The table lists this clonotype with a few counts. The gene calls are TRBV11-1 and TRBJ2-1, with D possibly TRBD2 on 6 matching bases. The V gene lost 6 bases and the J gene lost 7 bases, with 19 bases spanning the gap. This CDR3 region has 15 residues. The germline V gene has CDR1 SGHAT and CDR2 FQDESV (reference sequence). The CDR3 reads CASSPKASARNEQFF. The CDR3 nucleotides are TGTGCCAGCAGTCCTAAGGCTAGCGCAAGAAATGAGCAGTTCTTC. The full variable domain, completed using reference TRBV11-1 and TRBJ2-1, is EAEVAQSPRYKITEKSQAVAFWCDPISGHATLYWYRQILGQGPELLVQFQDESVVDDSQLPKDRFSAERLKGVDSTLKIQPAELGDSAMYLCASSPKASARNEQFFGPGTRLTVL.

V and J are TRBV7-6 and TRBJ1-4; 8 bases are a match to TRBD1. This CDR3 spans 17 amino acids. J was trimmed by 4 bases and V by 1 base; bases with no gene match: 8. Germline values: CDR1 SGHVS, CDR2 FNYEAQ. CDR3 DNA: TGTGCCAGCAGCTTAGAGGCAGGGGGCTTTAGTAATGAAAAACTGTTTTTT. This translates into CASSLEAGGFSNEKLFF.

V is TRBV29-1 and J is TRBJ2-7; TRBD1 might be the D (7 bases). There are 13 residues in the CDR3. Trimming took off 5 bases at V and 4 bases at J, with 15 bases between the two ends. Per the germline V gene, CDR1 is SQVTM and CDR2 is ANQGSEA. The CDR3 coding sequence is TGCAGCGTTACTCGCCAGGGGGGTTACGAGCAGTACTTC. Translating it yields CSVTRQGGYEQYF.

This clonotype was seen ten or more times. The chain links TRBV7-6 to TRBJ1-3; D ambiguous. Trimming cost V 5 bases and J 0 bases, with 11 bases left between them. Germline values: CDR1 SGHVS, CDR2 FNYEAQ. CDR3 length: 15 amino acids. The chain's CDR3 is CASSPGGASGNTIYF. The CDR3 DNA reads TGTGCCAGCAGCCCCGGAGGTGCCTCTGGAAACACCATATATTTT.

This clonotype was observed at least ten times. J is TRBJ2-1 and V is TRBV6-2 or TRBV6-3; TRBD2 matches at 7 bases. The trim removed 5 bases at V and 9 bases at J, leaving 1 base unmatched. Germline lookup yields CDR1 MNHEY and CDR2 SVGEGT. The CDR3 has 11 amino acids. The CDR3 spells CASSRGVEQFF. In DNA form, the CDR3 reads TGTGCCAGCAGTCGGGGGGTTGAGCAGTTCTTC.

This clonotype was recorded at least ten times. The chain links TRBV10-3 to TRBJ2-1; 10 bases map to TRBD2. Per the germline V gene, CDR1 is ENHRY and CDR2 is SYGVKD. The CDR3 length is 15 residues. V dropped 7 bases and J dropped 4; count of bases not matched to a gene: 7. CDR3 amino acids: CAITPGTSEYNEQFF. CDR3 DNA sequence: TGTGCCATCACCCCCGGGACTAGCGAGTACAATGAGCAGTTCTTC.

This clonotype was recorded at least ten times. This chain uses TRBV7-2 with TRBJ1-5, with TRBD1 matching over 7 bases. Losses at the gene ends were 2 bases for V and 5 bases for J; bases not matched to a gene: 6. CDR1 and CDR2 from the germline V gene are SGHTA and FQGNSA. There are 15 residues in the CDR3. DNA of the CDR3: TGTGCCAGCAGCTTAAGACAGGGTCGGGATCAGCCCCAGCATTTT. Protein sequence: CASSLRQGRDQPQHF.

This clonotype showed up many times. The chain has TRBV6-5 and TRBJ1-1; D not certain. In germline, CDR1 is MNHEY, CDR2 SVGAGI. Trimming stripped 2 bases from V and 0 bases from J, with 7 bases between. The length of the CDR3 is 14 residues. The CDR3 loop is CASSYRVLNTEAFF. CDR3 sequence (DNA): TGTGCCAGCAGTTACAGGGTTCTGAACACTGAAGCTTTCTTT.

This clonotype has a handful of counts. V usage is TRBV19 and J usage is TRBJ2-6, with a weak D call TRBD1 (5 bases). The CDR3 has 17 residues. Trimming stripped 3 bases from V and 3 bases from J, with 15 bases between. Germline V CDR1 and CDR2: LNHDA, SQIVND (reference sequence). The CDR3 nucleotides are TGTGCCAGTAGTATCCAGGGAACTTGGGTTGGGGCCAACGTCCTGACTTTC. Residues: CASSIQGTWVGANVLTF.

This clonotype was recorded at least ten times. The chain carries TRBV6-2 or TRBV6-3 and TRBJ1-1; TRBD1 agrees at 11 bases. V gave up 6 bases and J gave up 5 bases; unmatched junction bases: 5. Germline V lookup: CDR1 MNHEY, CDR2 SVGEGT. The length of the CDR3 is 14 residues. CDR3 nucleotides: TGTGCCAGCAGAACCGGGACAGGGGGAACTGAAGCTTTCTTT. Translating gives CASRTGTGGTEAFF.

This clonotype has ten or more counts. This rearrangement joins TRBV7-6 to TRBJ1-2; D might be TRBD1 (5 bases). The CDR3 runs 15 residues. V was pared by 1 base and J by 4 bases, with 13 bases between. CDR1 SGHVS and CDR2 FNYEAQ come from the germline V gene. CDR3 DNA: TGTGCCAGCAGCTTAGATATCGACAGCCTCTATGGCTACACCTTC. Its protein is CASSLDIDSLYGYTF.

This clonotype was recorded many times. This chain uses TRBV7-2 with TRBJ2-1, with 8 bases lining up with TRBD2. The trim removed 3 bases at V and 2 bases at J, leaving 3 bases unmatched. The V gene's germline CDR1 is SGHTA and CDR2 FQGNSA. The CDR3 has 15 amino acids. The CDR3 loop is CASSFSGIPYNEQFF. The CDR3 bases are TGTGCCAGCAGCTTTAGCGGGATCCCCTACAATGAGCAGTTCTTC.

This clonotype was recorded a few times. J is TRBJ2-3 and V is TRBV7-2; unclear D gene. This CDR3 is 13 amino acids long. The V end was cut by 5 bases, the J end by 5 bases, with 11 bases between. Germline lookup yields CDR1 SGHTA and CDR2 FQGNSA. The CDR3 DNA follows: TGTGCCAGCAGCCCCCTATCAGGAGATACGCAGTATTTT. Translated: CASSPLSGDTQYF. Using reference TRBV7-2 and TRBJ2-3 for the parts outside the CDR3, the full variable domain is GAGVSQSPSNKVTEKGKDVELRCDPISGHTALYWYRQSLGQGLEFLIYFQGNSAPDKSGLPSDRFSAERTGGSVSTLTIQRTQQEDSAVYLCASSPLSGDTQYFGPGTRLTVL.

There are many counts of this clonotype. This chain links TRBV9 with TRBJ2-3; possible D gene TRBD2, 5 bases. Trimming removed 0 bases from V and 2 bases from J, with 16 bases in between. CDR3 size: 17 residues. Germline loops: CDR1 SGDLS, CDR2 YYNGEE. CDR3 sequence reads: CASSVGGRLPVTDTQYF. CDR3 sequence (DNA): TGTGCCAGCAGCGTAGGCGGGCGTCTTCCAGTCACAGATACGCAGTATTTT.

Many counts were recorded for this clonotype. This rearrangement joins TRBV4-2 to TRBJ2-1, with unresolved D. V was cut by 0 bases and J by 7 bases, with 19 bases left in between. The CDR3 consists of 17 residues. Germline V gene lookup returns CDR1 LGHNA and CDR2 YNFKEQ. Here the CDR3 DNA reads TGTGCCAGCAGCCAAGATCATACGTTAGGGCCAAGTAATGAGCAGTTCTTC. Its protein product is CASSQDHTLGPSNEQFF.

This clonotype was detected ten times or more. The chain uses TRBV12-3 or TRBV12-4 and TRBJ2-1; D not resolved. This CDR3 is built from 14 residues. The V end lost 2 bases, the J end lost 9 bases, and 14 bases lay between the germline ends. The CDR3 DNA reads TGTGCCAGCAGTTTACCAGTACGGTTGGGTGAGCAGTTCTTC. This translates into CASSLPVRLGEQFF.

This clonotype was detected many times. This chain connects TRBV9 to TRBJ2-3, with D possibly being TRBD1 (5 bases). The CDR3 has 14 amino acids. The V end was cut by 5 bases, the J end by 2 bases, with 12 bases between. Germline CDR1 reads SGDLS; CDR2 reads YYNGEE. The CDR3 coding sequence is TGTGCCAGCAGTCTCGAAGGGGCCACAGATACGCAGTATTTT. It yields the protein CASSLEGATDTQYF.

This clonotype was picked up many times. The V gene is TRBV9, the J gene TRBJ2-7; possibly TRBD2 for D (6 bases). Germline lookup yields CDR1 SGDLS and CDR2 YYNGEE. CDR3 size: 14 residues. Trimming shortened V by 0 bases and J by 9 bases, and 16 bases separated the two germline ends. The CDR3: CASSVDSGSEGQYF. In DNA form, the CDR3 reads TGTGCCAGCAGCGTAGATTCCGGGAGTGAAGGGCAGTACTTC.

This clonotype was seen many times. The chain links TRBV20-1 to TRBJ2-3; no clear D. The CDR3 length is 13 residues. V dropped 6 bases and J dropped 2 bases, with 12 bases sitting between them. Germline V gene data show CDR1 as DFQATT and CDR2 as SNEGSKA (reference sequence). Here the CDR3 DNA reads TGCAGTGCAGAGGAGAGAAACACAGATACGCAGTATTTT. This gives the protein CSAEERNTDTQYF.

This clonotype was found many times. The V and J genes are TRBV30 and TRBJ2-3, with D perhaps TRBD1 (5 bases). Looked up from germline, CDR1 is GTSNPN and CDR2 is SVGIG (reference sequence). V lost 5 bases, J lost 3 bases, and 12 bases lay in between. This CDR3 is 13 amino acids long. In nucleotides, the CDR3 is TGTGCCTGGGCCCAGGGTTGGACAGATACGCAGTATTTT. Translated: CAWAQGWTDTQYF. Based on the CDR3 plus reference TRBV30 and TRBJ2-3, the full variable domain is SQTIHQWPATLVQPVGSPLSLECTVEGTSNPNLYWYRQAAGRGLQLLFYSVGIGQISSEVPQNLSASRPQDRQFILSSKKLLLSDSGFYLCAWAQGWTDTQYFGPGTRLTVL.

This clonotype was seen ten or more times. The DNA for the CDR3 is TGCGCCAGCAGCCCTGACAGGGCCAACACTGAAGCTTTCTTT. Its protein is CASSPDRANTEAFF. This chain joins TRBV5-1 and TRBJ1-1, with TRBD1 matching 7 bases. V trimming: 4 bases; J trimming: 2 bases; junction bases outside the gene matches: 5. The CDR3 has 14 residues. From germline, CDR1 is SGHRS and CDR2 YFSETQ.

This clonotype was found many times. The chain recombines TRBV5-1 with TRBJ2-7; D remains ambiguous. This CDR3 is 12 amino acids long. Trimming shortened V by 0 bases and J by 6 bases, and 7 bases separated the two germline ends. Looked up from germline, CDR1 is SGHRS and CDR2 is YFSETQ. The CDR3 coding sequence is TGCGCCAGCAGCTTGGATTGGGGCGAGCAGTACTTC. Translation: CASSLDWGEQYF.

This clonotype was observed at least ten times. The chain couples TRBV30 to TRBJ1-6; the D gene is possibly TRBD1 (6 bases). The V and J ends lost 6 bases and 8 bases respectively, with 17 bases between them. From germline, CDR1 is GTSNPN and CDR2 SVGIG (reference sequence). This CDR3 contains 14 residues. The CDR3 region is CACGTISSDSPLHF. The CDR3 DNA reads TGTGCCTGTGGGACAATATCTTCTGATTCACCCCTCCACTTT.

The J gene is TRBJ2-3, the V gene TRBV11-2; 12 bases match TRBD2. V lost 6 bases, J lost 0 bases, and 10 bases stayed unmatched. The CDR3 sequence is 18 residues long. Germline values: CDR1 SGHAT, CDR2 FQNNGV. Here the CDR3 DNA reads TGTGCCAGCAGTACAACTAGCGGGAGGTTCCCTAGCACAGATACGCAGTATTTT. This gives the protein CASSTTSGRFPSTDTQYF.

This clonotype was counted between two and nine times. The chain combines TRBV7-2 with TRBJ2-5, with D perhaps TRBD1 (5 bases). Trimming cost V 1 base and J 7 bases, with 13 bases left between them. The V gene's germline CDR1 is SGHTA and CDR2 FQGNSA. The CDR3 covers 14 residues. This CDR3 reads CASSLGLTAGTQYF. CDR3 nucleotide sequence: TGTGCCAGCAGCTTAGGCCTGACAGCAGGGACCCAGTACTTC. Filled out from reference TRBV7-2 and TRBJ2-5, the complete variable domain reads GAGVSQSPSNKVTEKGKDVELRCDPISGHTALYWYRQSLGQGLEFLIYFQGNSAPDKSGLPSDRFSAERTGGSVSTLTIQRTQQEDSAVYLCASSLGLTAGTQYFGPGTRLLVL.

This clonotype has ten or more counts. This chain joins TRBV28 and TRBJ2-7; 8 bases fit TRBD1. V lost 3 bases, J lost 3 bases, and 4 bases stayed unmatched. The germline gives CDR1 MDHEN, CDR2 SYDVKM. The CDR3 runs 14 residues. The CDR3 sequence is CASSFLDRGYEQYF. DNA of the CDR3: TGTGCCAGCAGTTTCCTCGACAGGGGCTACGAGCAGTACTTC.

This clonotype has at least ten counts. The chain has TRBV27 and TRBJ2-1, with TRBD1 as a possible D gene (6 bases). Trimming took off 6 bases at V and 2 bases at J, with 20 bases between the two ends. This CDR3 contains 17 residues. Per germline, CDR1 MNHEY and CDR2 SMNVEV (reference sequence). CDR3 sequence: CASRLTTGIGPYNEQFF. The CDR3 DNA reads TGTGCCAGCAGACTTACCACAGGGATCGGCCCCTACAATGAGCAGTTCTTC.

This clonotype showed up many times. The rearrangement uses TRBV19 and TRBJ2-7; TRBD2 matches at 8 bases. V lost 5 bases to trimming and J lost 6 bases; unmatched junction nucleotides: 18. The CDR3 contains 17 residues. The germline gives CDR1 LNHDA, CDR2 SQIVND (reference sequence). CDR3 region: CASSPPGRSGLGGEQYF. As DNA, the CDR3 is TGTGCCAGTAGTCCCCCCGGCAGGTCGGGACTAGGGGGCGAGCAGTACTTC.

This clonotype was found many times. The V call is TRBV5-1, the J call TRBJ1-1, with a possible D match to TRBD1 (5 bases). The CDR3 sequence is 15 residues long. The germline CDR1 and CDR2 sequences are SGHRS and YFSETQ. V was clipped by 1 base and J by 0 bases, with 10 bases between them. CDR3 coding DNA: TGCGCCAGCAGCTTGATGGGGGGATTGAACACTGAAGCTTTCTTT. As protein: CASSLMGGLNTEAFF. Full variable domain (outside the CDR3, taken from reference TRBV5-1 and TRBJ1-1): KAGVTQTPRYLIKTRGQQVTLSCSPISGHRSVSWYQQTPGQGLQFLFEYFSETQRNKGNFPGRFSGRQFSNSRSEMNVSTLELGDSALYLCASSLMGGLNTEAFFGQGTRLTVV.